This note documents a single TCR beta chain sequence. The PCR used 60 Vbeta and 13 Jbeta primers. Assay used: immunoSEQ multiplex PCR; TCRdb lists only in-frame clones, some missing. The sample carries roughly 190,000 clones, 75% to 85% recorded once. This sample stems from a study of cytomegalovirus exposure and HLA in healthy donors. Germline values: CDR1 SGHRS, CDR2 YFSETQ. The CDR3 runs to 15 residues. The chain joins TRBV5-1 to TRBJ2-5, with 8 bases fitting TRBD1. The J call is in doubt because the DNA end fits TRBJ2-7 better. This receptor was identified in a woman in her fifties or sixties in good health and CMV-seronegative. Specimen: PBMCs. CDR3 DNA sequence: TGCGCCAGCAGCTTTACCGGGACAGGTGCCTTCGAGCAGTACTTC. Protein: CASSFTGTGAFEQYF.